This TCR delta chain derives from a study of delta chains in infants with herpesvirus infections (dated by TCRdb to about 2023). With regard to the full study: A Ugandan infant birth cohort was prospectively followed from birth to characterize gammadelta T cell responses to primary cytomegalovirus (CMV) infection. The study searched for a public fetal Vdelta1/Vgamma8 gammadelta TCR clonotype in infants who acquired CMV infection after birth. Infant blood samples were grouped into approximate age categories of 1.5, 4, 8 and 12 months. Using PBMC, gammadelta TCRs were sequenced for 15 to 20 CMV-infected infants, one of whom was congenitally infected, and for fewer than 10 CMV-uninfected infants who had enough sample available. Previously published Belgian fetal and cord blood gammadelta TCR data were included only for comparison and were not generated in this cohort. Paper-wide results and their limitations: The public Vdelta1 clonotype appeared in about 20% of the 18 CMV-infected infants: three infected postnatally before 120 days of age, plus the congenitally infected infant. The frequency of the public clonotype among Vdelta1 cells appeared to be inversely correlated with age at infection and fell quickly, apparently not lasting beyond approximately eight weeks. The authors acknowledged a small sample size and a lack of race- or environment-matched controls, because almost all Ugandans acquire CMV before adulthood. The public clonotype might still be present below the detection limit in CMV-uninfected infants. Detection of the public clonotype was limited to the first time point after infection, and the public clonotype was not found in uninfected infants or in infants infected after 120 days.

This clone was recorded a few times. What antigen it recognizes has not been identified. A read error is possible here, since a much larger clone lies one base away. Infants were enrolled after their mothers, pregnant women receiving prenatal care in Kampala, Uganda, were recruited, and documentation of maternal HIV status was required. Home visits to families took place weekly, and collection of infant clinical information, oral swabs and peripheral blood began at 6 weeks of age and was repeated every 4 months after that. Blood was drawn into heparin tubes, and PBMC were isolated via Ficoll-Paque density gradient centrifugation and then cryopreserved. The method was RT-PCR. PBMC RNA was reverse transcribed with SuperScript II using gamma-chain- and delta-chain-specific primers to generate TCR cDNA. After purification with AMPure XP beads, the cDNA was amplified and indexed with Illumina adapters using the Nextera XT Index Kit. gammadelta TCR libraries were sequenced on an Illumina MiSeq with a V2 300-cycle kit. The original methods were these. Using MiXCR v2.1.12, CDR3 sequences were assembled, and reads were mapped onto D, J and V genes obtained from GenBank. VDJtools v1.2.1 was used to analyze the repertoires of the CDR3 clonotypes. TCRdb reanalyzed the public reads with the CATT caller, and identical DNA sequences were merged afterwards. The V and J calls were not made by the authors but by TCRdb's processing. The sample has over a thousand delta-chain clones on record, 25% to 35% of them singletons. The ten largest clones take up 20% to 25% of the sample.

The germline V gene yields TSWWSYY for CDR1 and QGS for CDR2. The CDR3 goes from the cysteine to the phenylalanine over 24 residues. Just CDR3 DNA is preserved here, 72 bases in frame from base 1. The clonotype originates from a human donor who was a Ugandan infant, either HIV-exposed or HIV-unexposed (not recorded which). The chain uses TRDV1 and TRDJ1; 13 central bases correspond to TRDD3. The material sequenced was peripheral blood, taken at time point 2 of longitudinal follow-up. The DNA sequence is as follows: TGTGCTCTTGGGAAACTTCCACCTAAGGCCGAATACTGGGGGATACGTTACTACACCGATAAACTCATCTTT. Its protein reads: CALGKLPPKAEYWGIRYYTDKLIF.